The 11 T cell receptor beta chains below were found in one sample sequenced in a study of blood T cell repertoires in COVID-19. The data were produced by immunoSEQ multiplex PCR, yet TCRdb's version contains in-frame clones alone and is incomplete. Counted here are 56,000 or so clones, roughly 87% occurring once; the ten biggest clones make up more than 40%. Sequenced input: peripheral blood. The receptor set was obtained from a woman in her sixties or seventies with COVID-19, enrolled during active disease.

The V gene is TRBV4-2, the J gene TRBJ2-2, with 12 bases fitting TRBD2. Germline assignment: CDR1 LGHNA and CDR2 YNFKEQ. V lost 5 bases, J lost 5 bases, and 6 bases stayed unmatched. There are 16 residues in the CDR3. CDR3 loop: CASSVLAGGYTGELFF. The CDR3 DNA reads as TGTGCCAGCAGCGTGCTAGCGGGGGGGTATACCGGGGAGCTGTTTTTT.

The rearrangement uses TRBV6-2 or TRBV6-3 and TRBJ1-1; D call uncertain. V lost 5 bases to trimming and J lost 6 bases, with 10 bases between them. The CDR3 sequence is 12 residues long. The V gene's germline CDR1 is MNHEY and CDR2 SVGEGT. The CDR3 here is CASSGTVSEAFF. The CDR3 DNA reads TGTGCCAGCAGTGGCACAGTGTCTGAAGCTTTCTTT.

The CDR3 loop reads CASSSGQGSSGNTIYF. The CDR3 DNA sequence: TGTGCCAGTAGTAGCGGACAGGGAAGCTCTGGAAACACCATATATTTT. V is TRBV19 and J is TRBJ1-3; 8 bases map to TRBD1. Germline V gene sequence: CDR1 LNHDA, CDR2 SQIVND (reference sequence). V was pared by 4 bases and J by 0 bases, with 5 bases of the junction left unmatched. This CDR3 has 16 residues. Together with reference TRBV19 and TRBJ1-3, the CDR3 gives the full variable domain: DGGITQSPKYLFRKEGQNVTLSCEQNLNHDAMYWYRQDPGQGLRLIYYSQIVNDFQKGDIAEGYSVSREKKESFPLTVTSAQKNPTAFYLCASSSGQGSSGNTIYFGEGSWLTVV.

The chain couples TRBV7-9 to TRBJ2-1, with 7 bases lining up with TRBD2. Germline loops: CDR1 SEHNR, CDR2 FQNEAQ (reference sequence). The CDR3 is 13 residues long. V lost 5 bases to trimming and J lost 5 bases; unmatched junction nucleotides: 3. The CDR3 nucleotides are TGTGCCAGCAGCCCTGGGGGGGACAATGAGCAGTTCTTC. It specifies CASSPGGDNEQFF.

CDR3: CASSLVLANTDTQYF. The CDR3 coding sequence is TGTGCCAGCAGCTTGGTACTAGCGAACACAGATACGCAGTATTTT. The chain carries TRBV5-4 and TRBJ2-3; 7 nucleotides align to TRBD2. The CDR3 is made up of 15 amino acids. The germline V gene encodes CDR1 SGHNT and CDR2 YYREEE (reference sequence). The junction had 3 bases not matched to a gene; V was cut back by 0 bases and J by 2 bases.

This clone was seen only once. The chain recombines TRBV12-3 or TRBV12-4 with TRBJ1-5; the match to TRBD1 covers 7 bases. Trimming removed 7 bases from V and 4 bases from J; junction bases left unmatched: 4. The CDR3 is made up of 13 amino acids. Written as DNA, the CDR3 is TGTGCCAGCAAACAACAGGGGAATCAGCCCCAGCATTTT. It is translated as CASKQQGNQPQHF.

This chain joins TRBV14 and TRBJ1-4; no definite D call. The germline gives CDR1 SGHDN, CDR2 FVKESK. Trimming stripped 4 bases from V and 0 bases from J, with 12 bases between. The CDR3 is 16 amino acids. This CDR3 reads CASSPPGWATNEKLFF. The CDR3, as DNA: TGTGCCAGCAGCCCTCCGGGGTGGGCAACTAATGAAAAACTGTTTTTT.

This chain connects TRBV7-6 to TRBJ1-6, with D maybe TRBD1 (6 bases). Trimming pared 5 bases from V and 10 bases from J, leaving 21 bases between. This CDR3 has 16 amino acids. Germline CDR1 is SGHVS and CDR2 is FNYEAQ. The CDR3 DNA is TGTGCCAGCAGCCCTAGGGGCAGGGGAGAAACATCACCCCTCCACTTT. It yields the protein CASSPRGRGETSPLHF.

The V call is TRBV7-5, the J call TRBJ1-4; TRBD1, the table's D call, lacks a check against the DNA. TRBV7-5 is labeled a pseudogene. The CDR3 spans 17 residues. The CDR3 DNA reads TGTGCCAGAAGCTCTACCAGACGCGCACAGGAAAATGAAAAACTGTTTTTT. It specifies CARSSTRRAQENEKLFF.

Here the CDR3 reads CASTPTGLAGHRGELFF. CDR3 bases: TGTGCCAGCACACCCACAGGACTAGCGGGTCATAGAGGGGAGCTGTTTTTT. The chain uses TRBV11-2 and TRBJ2-2, with 11 bases aligning to TRBD2. Germline CDR1 reads SGHAT; CDR2 reads FQNNGV. V lost 7 bases to trimming and J lost 8 bases; unmatched junction nucleotides: 15. The CDR3 runs to 17 residues.

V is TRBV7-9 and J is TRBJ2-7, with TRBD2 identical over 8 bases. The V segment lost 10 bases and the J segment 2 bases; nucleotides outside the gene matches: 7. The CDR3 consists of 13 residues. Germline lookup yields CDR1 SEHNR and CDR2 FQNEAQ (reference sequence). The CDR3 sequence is CAILREGAYEQYF. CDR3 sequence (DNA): TGTGCCATCCTTCGGGAGGGCGCCTACGAGCAGTACTTC.